A single T cell receptor beta chain is shown here with its context. The authors' processing: Counts of nucleated cells, estimated from reference gene primer amplification, were obtained. Measured with immunoSEQ multiplex PCR; TCRdb has only the in-frame clones, and not every one. V and J calls and clone size follow that table, whereas D and trimming were derived from the DNA. The sample lists some 29,000 clones, roughly 90% occurring once. These data originate in a study of blood T cell repertoires in COVID-19. Across the study: COVID-19 samples, acute and convalescent, were from the United States, Italy and Spain. In each case, the material was cDNA or gDNA derived from T cells, B-cell-depleted T cells, or PBMCs.

The receptor comes from a human donor in a cohort sampled during active COVID-19. Sequencing was performed on peripheral blood.

Here the CDR3 reads CATSDAGAPGGSYNEQFF. The CDR3 nucleotides read TGTGCCACCAGTGATGCGGGGGCCCCCGGTGGATCCTACAATGAGCAGTTCTTC. The chain employs TRBV24-1 and TRBJ2-1, with D possibly TRBD2 on 7 matching bases. This CDR3 region has 18 residues. CDR1 is KGHDR, CDR2 SFDVKD, per germline. The V end lost 3 bases, the J end lost 1 base, and 18 bases lay between the germline ends.